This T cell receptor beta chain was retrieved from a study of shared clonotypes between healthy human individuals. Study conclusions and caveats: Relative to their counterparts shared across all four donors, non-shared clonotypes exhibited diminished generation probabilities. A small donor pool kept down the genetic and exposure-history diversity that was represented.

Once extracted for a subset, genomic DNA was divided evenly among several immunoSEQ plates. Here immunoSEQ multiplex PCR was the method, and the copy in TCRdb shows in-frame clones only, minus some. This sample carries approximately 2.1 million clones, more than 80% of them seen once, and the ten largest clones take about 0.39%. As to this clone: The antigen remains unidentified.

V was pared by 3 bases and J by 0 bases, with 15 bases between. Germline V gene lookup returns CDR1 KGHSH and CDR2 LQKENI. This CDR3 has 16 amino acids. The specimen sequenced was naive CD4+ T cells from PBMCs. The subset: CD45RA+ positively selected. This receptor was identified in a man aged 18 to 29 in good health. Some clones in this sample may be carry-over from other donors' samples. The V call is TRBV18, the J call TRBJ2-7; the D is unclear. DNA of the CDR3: TGTGCCAGCTCACCGGTGGGCCAGAGCCTCTCCTACGAGCAGTACTTC. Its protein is CASSPVGQSLSYEQYF. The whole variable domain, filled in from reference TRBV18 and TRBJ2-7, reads NAGVMQNPRHLVRRRGQEARLRCSPMKGHSHVYWYRQLPEEGLKFMVYLQKENIIDESGMPKERFSAEFPKEGPSILRIQQVVRGDSAAYFCASSPVGQSLSYEQYFGPGTRLTVT.